This TCR beta chain is from a study of CD8 T cells in Susac syndrome. Broader study findings: As the study acknowledged, the number of individuals in its TCR sequencing and HLA analysis was relatively small.

Random hexamers were used to reverse transcribe the RNA input (roughly 0.5 to 1 ug). TCR beta CDR3 was amplified by immunoSEQ multiplex PCR. This amplification extended across 54 Vbeta and 13 Jbeta segments. TCRdb itself ran the immunoSEQ multiplex PCR reads through MiXCR, one entry per CDR3 protein. The data contain approximately 120,000 distinct CDR3 sequences, roughly 95% of them singletons. Sequencing targeted TCR beta in blood CD8+ and CD4+ T cells. Controls matched for age and sex were healthy donors. A remark on this clonotype: As yet, its antigen is unknown.

The CDR3 spans 14 residues. In germline, CDR1 is MNHNS, CDR2 SASEGT. J was trimmed by 7 bases and V by 3 bases; bases with no gene match: 3. The chain combines TRBV6-1 with TRBJ2-2, with 9 bases fitting TRBD2. Sequenced: CD4+ T cells from PBMCs. The receptor's source is a human donor in good health. This chain's CDR3 is CASSEQREVGELFF. CDR3 DNA sequence: TGTGCCAGCAGTGAGCAGCGGGAGGTCGGGGAGCTGTTTTTT.